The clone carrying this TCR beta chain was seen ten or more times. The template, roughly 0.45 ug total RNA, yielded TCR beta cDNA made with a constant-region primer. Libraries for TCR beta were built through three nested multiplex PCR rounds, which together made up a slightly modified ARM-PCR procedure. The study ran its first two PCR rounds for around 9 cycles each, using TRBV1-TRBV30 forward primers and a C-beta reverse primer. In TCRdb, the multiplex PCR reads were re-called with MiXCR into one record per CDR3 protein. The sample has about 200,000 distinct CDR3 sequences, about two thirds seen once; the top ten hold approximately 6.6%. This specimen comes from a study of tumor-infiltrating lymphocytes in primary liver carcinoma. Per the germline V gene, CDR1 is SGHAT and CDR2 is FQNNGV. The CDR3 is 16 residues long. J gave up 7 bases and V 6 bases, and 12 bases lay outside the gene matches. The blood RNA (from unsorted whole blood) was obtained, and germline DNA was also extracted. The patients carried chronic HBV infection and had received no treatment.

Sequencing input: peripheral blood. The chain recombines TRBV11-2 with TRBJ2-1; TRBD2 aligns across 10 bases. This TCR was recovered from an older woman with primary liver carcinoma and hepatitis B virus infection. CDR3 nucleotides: TGTGCCAGCAGACGAGTAAGGACTAGCGGTACGAATGAGCAGTTCTTC. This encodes CASRRVRTSGTNEQFF.